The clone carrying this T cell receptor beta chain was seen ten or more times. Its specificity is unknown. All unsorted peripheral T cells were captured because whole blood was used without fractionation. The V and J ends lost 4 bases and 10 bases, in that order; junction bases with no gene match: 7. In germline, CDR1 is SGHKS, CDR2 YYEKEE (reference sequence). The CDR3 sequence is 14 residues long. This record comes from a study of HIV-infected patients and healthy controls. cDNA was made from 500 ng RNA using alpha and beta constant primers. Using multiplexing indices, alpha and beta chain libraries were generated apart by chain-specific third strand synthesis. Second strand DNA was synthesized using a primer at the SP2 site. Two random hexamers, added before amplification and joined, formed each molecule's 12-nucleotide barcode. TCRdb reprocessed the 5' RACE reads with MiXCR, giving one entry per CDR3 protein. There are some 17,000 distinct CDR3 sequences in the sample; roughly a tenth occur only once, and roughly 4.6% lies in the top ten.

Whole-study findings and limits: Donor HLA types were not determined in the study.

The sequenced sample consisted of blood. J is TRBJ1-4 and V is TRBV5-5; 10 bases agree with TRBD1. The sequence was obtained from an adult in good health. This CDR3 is CASSRTGGKSKLFF. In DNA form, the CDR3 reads TGTGCCAGCAGCCGGACAGGGGGGAAATCAAAACTGTTTTTT.